A selection of T cell receptor beta chains follows, all from one sample in a study of cytomegalovirus exposure and HLA in healthy donors. TCRdb's table, derived via immunoSEQ multiplex PCR, lists solely in-frame clones and lacks some. The table records about 110,000 clones, around 80% of them present only once. The sequenced material came from PBMCs. The receptors come from a man between 60 and 75 years old in good health and CMV-seronegative. CDR3s include the opening cysteine and the closing phenylalanine or tryptophan. The D gene is left open where the match is weak. Clone size is stated in some rows and not others, as once, few, many or a class when expanded.

d_call	clone_size	v_call	j_call	cdr3_aa	cdr3_nt
NA	NA	TRBV4-1	TRBJ2-7	CASSQEGGEGDCQYF	TGCGCCAGCAGCCAAGAAGGGGGGGAGGGTGACTGCCAGTACTTC
NA	NA	TRBV15	TRBJ1-2	CATSRAGVGRTAGYTF	TGTGCCACCAGCAGAGCGGGGGTGGGACGAACGGCTGGCTACACCTTC
NA	NA	TRBV18	TRBJ1-2	CASSPPSRGDNYGYTF	TGTGCCAGCTCACCCCCTTCCCGGGGGGACAACTATGGCTACACCTTC
NA	few	TRBV30	TRBJ2-6	CAWSRGRANSGANVLTF	TGTGCCTGGAGTCGGGGGAGAGCAAACTCTGGGGCCAACGTCCTGACTTTC
NA	NA	TRBV27	TRBJ2-3	CASSMRDGGTDTQYF	TGTGCCAGCAGTATGCGTGACGGGGGCACAGATACGCAGTATTTT
TRBD1	NA	TRBV4-1	TRBJ1-1	CATSQADRENTEAFF	TGCGCCACCAGCCAAGCCGACAGGGAAAACACTGAAGCTTTCTTT
NA	NA	TRBV7-2	TRBJ1-3	CASSPSGVAGNTIYF	TGTGCCAGCAGCCCCTCGGGGGTAGCTGGAAACACCATATATTTT
TRBD2	NA	TRBV11-2	TRBJ2-1	CASSLTLAGVEQFF	TGTGCCAGCAGCTTAACGCTAGCGGGGGTGGAGCAGTTCTTC
NA	NA	TRBV7-2	TRBJ1-1	CASSLDSNMNTEAFF	TGTGCCAGCAGCTTAGATTCGAACATGAACACTGAAGCTTTCTTT
NA	NA	TRBV5-1	TRBJ1-2	CASSIGLQRSYGYTF	TGCGCCAGCAGCATAGGACTGCAGCGTTCCTATGGCTACACCTTC
TRBD1	NA	TRBV30	TRBJ2-5	CAWGGQGHYQETQYF	TGTGCCTGGGGGGGACAGGGCCACTACCAAGAGACCCAGTACTTC
NA	once	TRBV9	TRBJ1-6	CASSPSGQQNSPLHF	TGTGCCAGCAGCCCCTCCGGACAGCAGAATTCACCCCTCCACTTT
NA	few	TRBV7-9	TRBJ2-1	CASSPDRITYNEQFF	TGTGCCAGCAGCCCCGACAGAATCACCTACAATGAGCAGTTCTTC
NA	NA	TRBV6-5	TRBJ1-5	CASSYKGGNQPQHF	TGTGCCAGCAGTTACAAGGGAGGCAATCAGCCCCAGCATTTT
NA	NA	TRBV30	TRBJ1-1	CAWGRRGVRTEAFF	TGTGCCTGGGGCCGGCGGGGCGTTAGGACTGAAGCTTTCTTT
TRBD2	NA	TRBV9	TRBJ2-2	CASSVSFLSGGGRHGELFF	TGTGCCAGCAGCGTTTCCTTCCTCAGTGGCGGGGGGCGTCACGGGGAGCTGTTTTTT
TRBD1	NA	TRBV4-1	TRBJ1-5	CASSQDRTGKGNQPQHF	TGCGCCAGCAGCCAAGATAGGACAGGGAAGGGCAATCAGCCCCAGCATTTT
TRBD2	NA	TRBV4-2	TRBJ2-7	CASGRSGTSGEQYF	TGTGCCAGCGGTCGATCCGGGACTAGCGGCGAGCAGTACTTC
TRBD1	NA	TRBV5-5	TRBJ1-4	CASREGTATNEKLFF	TGTGCCAGCAGGGAAGGGACAGCTACTAATGAAAAACTGTTTTTT
NA	NA	TRBV11-3	TRBJ2-2	CASSHGGELFF	TGTGCCAGCAGCCACGGCGGGGAGCTGTTTTTT
NA	NA	TRBV5-1	TRBJ2-5	CASSLGAAFLQETQYF	TGCGCCAGCAGCTTAGGGGCAGCATTCCTCCAAGAGACCCAGTACTTC
NA	NA	TRBV7-9	TRBJ1-5	CASSNFGNQPQHF	TGTGCCAGCAGCAACTTCGGGAATCAGCCCCAGCATTTT
NA	few	TRBV5-4	TRBJ2-3	CASTGGSTDTQYF	TGTGCCAGCACTGGGGGGAGCACAGATACGCAGTATTTT
NA	NA	TRBV5-1	TRBJ2-3	CASSRTGVTDTQYF	TGCGCCAGCAGCAGGACGGGGGTAACAGATACGCAGTATTTT
TRBD2	NA	TRBV5-1	TRBJ2-1	CASSLVAGGGEQFF	TGCGCCAGCAGCTTGGTAGCGGGGGGGGGTGAGCAGTTCTTC
TRBD1	NA	TRBV5-1	TRBJ1-6	CASSRRDRGDQGNSPLHF	TGCGCCAGCAGCCGCCGGGACAGGGGCGATCAGGGTAATTCACCCCTCCACTTT
NA	NA	TRBV7-2	TRBJ1-1	CASSQTDMNTEAFF	TGTGCCAGCAGCCAGACTGATATGAACACTGAAGCTTTCTTT
TRBD1	NA	TRBV25-1	TRBJ2-7	CASQPPARTGPSSYEQYF	TGTGCCAGCCAACCGCCCGCCCGGACAGGACCCAGCTCCTACGAGCAGTACTTC
NA	NA	TRBV7-2	TRBJ1-1	CASSLISGTEAFF	TGTGCCAGCAGCTTAATATCGGGGACTGAAGCTTTCTTT
NA	NA	TRBV18	TRBJ1-5	CASSSVAARQPQHF	TGTGCCAGCTCGAGCGTGGCGGCGCGGCAGCCCCAGCATTTT
NA	NA	TRBV4-2	TRBJ2-2	CASSGGTPDGGELFF	TGTGCCAGCAGCGGCGGGACTCCGGATGGGGGGGAGCTGTTTTTT
NA	NA	TRBV7-2	TRBJ2-1	CASSLGAGTPNEQFF	TGTGCCAGCAGCTTAGGAGCCGGGACTCCCAATGAGCAGTTCTTC
TRBD1	NA	TRBV29-1	TRBJ2-1	CSVGPGTGENEQFF	TGCAGCGTTGGCCCCGGGACAGGGGAGAATGAGCAGTTCTTC
NA	NA	TRBV18	TRBJ2-6	CASSPGAAGANVLTF	TGTGCCAGCTCACCTGGCGCGGCTGGGGCCAACGTCCTGACTTTC
NA	NA	TRBV10-2	TRBJ1-6	CASSVLGDDSPLHF	TGCGCCAGCAGCGTCTTGGGAGATGACTCACCCCTCCACTTT
TRBD1	NA	TRBV4-2	TRBJ1-5	CASSHEARQGRPQHF	TGTGCCAGCAGCCACGAAGCCCGACAGGGGCGACCCCAGCATTTT
TRBD1	NA	TRBV5-1	TRBJ2-3	CASSSGTDTDTQYF	TGCGCCAGCAGCTCCGGGACAGACACAGATACGCAGTATTTT
TRBD2	NA	TRBV15	TRBJ2-5	CATSVDVGLAGEETQYF	TGTGCCACCAGCGTTGACGTGGGACTAGCGGGGGAAGAGACCCAGTACTTC
NA	once	TRBV29-1	TRBJ1-2	CSVEGSGAFGYTF	TGCAGCGTTGAAGGAAGCGGCGCGTTTGGCTACACCTTC
TRBD1	NA	TRBV4-3	TRBJ1-5	CASSPGQGNQPQHF	TGCGCCAGCAGCCCGGGACAGGGCAATCAGCCCCAGCATTTT
TRBD1	NA	TRBV2	TRBJ1-6	CASGQGGSSYNSPLHF	TGTGCCAGCGGACAGGGTGGGAGCTCCTATAATTCACCCCTCCACTTT
TRBD1	NA	TRBV18	TRBJ2-2	CASSPPTGRNTGELFF	TGTGCCAGCTCACCCCCGACAGGGAGGAACACCGGGGAGCTGTTTTTT
NA	NA	TRBV5-1	TRBJ1-3	CASSLGGGTGNTIYF	TGCGCCAGCAGCTTGGGTGGGGGCACTGGAAACACCATATATTTT
TRBD2	NA	TRBV6-5	TRBJ2-1	CASSYSLAGVNEQFF	TGTGCCAGCAGTTACAGCCTAGCGGGGGTTAATGAGCAGTTCTTC
NA	NA	TRBV2	TRBJ1-1	CASRQDSENTEAFF	TGTGCCAGCAGACAAGACAGCGAGAACACTGAAGCTTTCTTT
NA	NA	TRBV6-6	TRBJ2-7	CASSYSRADEQHF	TGTGCCAGCAGTTACTCGAGAGCGGACGAGCAGCACTTC
NA	NA	TRBV4-2	TRBJ2-3	CASSPRLLTDTQYF	TGTGCCAGCAGCCCCCGACTCCTTACAGATACGCAGTATTTT
TRBD1	NA	TRBV10-3	TRBJ1-1	CATNRQGLNTEAFF	TGTGCCACCAACCGACAGGGACTGAACACTGAAGCTTTCTTT
NA	NA	TRBV5-6	TRBJ1-2	CASTTGWSRNYGYTF	TGTGCCAGCACCACCGGGTGGTCCCGTAACTATGGCTACACCTTC
TRBD1	few	TRBV28	TRBJ1-1	CASSSSGTGHTEAFF	TGTGCCAGCAGTTCATCCGGGACAGGGCACACTGAAGCTTTCTTT
TRBD1	NA	TRBV19	TRBJ1-5	CASSTGVYNQPQHF	TGTGCCAGCTCCACAGGGGTATACAATCAGCCCCAGCATTTT
NA	NA	TRBV5-4	TRBJ2-2	CASSWGDPLANTGELFF	TGTGCCAGCAGCTGGGGGGATCCTTTGGCGAACACCGGGGAGCTGTTTTTT
NA	few	TRBV19	TRBJ1-5	CAPGGNQPQHF	TGTGCCCCGGGGGGCAATCAGCCCCAGCATTTT